The clone carrying this TCR beta chain occurred many times. The antigen is unknown. This CDR3 is built from 19 residues. V dropped 1 base and J dropped 4; count of bases not matched to a gene: 15. The cDNA was generated through 5'RACE incorporating 10-nucleotide random UMIs. The output of every sequencing run, over 200 million TCR-beta sequences, came from 15-18 subjects. TCRdb fed the 5' RACE reads into MiXCR, producing one record per CDR3 protein. The data contain tens of thousands of distinct CDR3 sequences, about 24% of them singletons. The data are from a study of neurological immune-mediated disorders. Findings of the study overall: TCR-beta repertoires seemed private in all groups, with no expanded CDR3 amino acid sequences shared.

Stated time point: technical triplicate 2. Where libraries were unsorted, they were derived from 2 million PBMCs stored at -80 degrees C. The V call is TRBV12-3 or TRBV12-4, the J call TRBJ2-1; 8 nucleotides match TRBD2. Sequencing was carried out using PBMCs. This sequence originates from a man in his 60s with HTLV-1-associated myelopathy (HAM/TSP). CDR3 DNA sequence: TGTGCCAGCAGTTTAGGACGGTTGCGGGAGGTTCGGCAATACAATGAGCAGTTCTTC. Its protein product is CASSLGRLREVRQYNEQFF.